Below are 32 T cell receptor beta chains sequenced from a single sample in a study of T cell responses to AZD1222 COVID-19 vaccine. Only in-frame clones appear in the TCRdb table, and some are missing; sequencing was by immunoSEQ multiplex PCR. The profile shows over 100,000 clones, 80% to 90% of them singletons. Source: peripheral blood, taken on day 0 of AZD1222 vaccination. The receptors here all came from an adult in good health.

J is TRBJ2-7 and V is TRBV29-1, with TRBD1 identical over 8 bases. This CDR3 region has 13 residues. The V gene's germline CDR1 is SQVTM and CDR2 ANQGSEA. The junction had 12 bases not matched to a gene; V was cut back by 7 bases and J by 7 bases. The DNA of the CDR3 is TGCAGCGCCCCGGGGCAGGGGGCGGGAGAGCAGTACTTC. Translating gives CSAPGQGAGEQYF.

The chain has TRBV27 and TRBJ1-6; tentative D call: TRBD1 (5 bases). Deletions cut 7 bases from V and 6 bases from J, with 16 bases between. This CDR3 contains 15 residues. Germline loops: CDR1 MNHEY, CDR2 SMNVEV (reference sequence). The CDR3 here is CASKLVRGANSPLHF. CDR3 DNA sequence: TGTGCCAGCAAACTAGTTAGGGGAGCTAATTCACCCCTCCACTTT.

J is TRBJ2-7 and V is TRBV15; 11 bases are shared with TRBD1. Germline-derived CDR1 and CDR2 are LNHNV and YYDKDF (reference sequence). The J segment lost 3 bases and the V segment lost 8 bases, leaving 0 bases of the junction unmatched. The CDR3 consists of 12 residues. The CDR3 region is CATGTGGYEQYF. The CDR3 DNA sequence: TGTGCCACCGGGACAGGGGGCTACGAGCAGTACTTC.

The rearrangement joins TRBV11-1 to TRBJ2-5, with 7 bases aligning to TRBD1. The length of the CDR3 is 14 residues. J was trimmed by 4 bases and V by 2 bases; bases with no gene match: 4. Per germline, CDR1 SGHAT and CDR2 FQDESV (reference sequence). The CDR3 sequence: CASSLKRTGETQYF. CDR3 bases: TGTGCCAGCAGCTTAAAGCGGACAGGAGAGACCCAGTACTTC. The whole variable domain, remainder taken from reference TRBV11-1 and TRBJ2-5, is EAEVAQSPRYKITEKSQAVAFWCDPISGHATLYWYRQILGQGPELLVQFQDESVVDDSQLPKDRFSAERLKGVDSTLKIQPAELGDSAMYLCASSLKRTGETQYFGPGTRLLVL.

The chain has TRBV21-1 and TRBJ1-5; no check of the table's D call, TRBD1, against the DNA was made. TRBV21-1 is a documented pseudogene. The CDR3 length is 16 residues. CDR3 DNA: TGTGCCAGCAGCCCCGATATTTGGACAGCTAATCAGCCCCAGCATTTT. Its protein is CASSPDIWTANQPQHF.

This clone was picked up one time. The chain combines TRBV2 with TRBJ2-7; 9 bases are a match to TRBD2. The junction had 10 bases not matched to a gene; V was cut back by 10 bases and J by 3 bases. Per the germline V gene, CDR1 is SNHLY and CDR2 is FYNNEI. CDR3 length: 14 amino acids. CDR3 region: CATLAGESYYEQYF. The CDR3 DNA follows: TGTGCCACCTTAGCGGGGGAGTCCTACTACGAGCAGTACTTC.

V is TRBV7-3 and J is TRBJ2-3, with D maybe TRBD1 (6 bases). The CDR3 is 12 amino acids. Trimming cost V 5 bases and J 6 bases, with 9 bases left between them. Per the germline V gene, CDR1 is SGHTA and CDR2 is FQGTGA. The CDR3 sequence is CASSHQGDTQYF. Here the CDR3 DNA reads TGTGCCAGCAGCCACCAGGGGGATACGCAGTATTTT.

This chain connects TRBV5-6 to TRBJ2-7, with D possibly called TRBD1 or TRBD2 (6 bases each). The CDR3 is 12 amino acids. V lost 0 bases and J lost 6, with 7 bases in between. CDR1 and CDR2 (germline): SGHDT, YYEEEE. The CDR3 sequence is CASSLGGAEQYF. The CDR3 nucleotides read TGTGCCAGCAGCTTGGGGGGGGCCGAGCAGTACTTC.

The chain combines TRBV19 with TRBJ1-5; D is uncertain. The V gene lost 5 bases and the J gene lost 4 bases, with 6 bases spanning the gap. The CDR3 consists of 12 residues. Per the germline V gene, CDR1 is LNHDA and CDR2 is SQIVND (reference sequence). CDR3 nucleotides: TGTGCCAGTAGTCGGAGGAATCAGCCCCAGCATTTT. Amino acid sequence: CASSRRNQPQHF. Supplemented by reference TRBV19 and TRBJ1-5, the full variable domain reads DGGITQSPKYLFRKEGQNVTLSCEQNLNHDAMYWYRQDPGQGLRLIYYSQIVNDFQKGDIAEGYSVSREKKESFPLTVTSAQKNPTAFYLCASSRRNQPQHFGDGTRLSIL.

V and J are TRBV2 and TRBJ1-5, with TRBD1 identical over 10 bases. The V gene's germline CDR1 is SNHLY and CDR2 FYNNEI. The J segment lost 5 bases and the V segment lost 5 bases, leaving 6 bases of the junction unmatched. This CDR3 comprises 15 residues. The CDR3 DNA follows: TGTGCCAGCAGTCCCTCGGGACAGGGGTATCAGCCCCAGCATTTT. Residues: CASSPSGQGYQPQHF.

This clone occurred once. The chain carries TRBV7-3 and TRBJ2-2; D is perhaps TRBD2 (6 bases). V was cut by 2 bases and J by 4 bases, with 14 bases left in between. This CDR3 comprises 16 residues. Germline CDR1 is SGHTA and CDR2 is FQGTGA. The CDR3 DNA follows: TGTGCCAGCAGCTTAGTTCGGTCCGGGGGCACCGGGGAGCTGTTTTTT. Residues: CASSLVRSGGTGELFF.

The rearrangement joins TRBV28 to TRBJ2-7, with a possible D match to TRBD2 (5 bases). The CDR3 loop spans 13 amino acids. Deletions cut 5 bases from V and 5 bases from J, with 13 bases between. Germline-derived CDR1 and CDR2 are MDHEN and SYDVKM. CDR3 sequence: CASSPPHGDEQYF. The CDR3 DNA sequence: TGTGCCAGCAGTCCCCCGCACGGGGACGAGCAGTACTTC.

The chain links TRBV5-1 to TRBJ1-1, with D possibly being TRBD1 (5 bases). The CDR3 is 13 residues long. The V end lost 7 bases, the J end lost 3 bases, and 13 bases lay between the germline ends. In germline, CDR1 is SGHRS, CDR2 YFSETQ. CDR3 in DNA: TGCGCCAGCCAATATCAGGGTCACACTGAAGCTTTCTTT. The encoded protein is CASQYQGHTEAFF.

J is TRBJ1-2 and V is TRBV19; no clear D gene. V shed 7 bases and J shed 2 bases, with 14 bases lying between them. The germline gives CDR1 LNHDA, CDR2 SQIVND (reference sequence). The CDR3 extends over 14 amino acids. The CDR3 bases are TGTGCCAGTAATAGGGCCACTCAAAACTATGGCTACACCTTC. Amino acids: CASNRATQNYGYTF.

V and J are TRBV27 and TRBJ2-2; D remains ambiguous. The length of the CDR3 is 13 residues. V lost 1 base, J lost 4 bases, and 4 bases lay in between. Germline-derived CDR1 and CDR2 are MNHEY and SMNVEV (reference sequence). DNA for the CDR3: TGTGCCAGCAGTTTATTTCGCACCGGGGAGCTGTTTTTT. Encoded protein: CASSLFRTGELFF.

Only a few counts were recorded for this clone. The chain has TRBV4-2 and TRBJ2-7; no reliable D call. Germline CDR1 reads LGHNA; CDR2 reads YNFKEQ. The CDR3 sequence is 13 residues long. With 4 bases removed from V and 4 bases from J, the gap between germline ends came to 11 bases. CDR3 amino acids: CASSPLGSYEQYF. The CDR3 DNA follows: TGTGCCAGCAGCCCCCTCGGCTCGTACGAGCAGTACTTC.

V gene TRBV29-1 combines with J gene TRBJ1-2; 8 nucleotides align to TRBD1. The CDR3 has 14 amino acids. The V segment lost 2 bases and the J segment 4 bases; nucleotides outside the gene matches: 6. CDR1 and CDR2 from the germline V gene are SQVTM and ANQGSEA. The CDR3 is CSVESRQGAYGYTF. DNA for the CDR3: TGCAGCGTTGAATCGCGTCAGGGGGCCTATGGCTACACCTTC.

CDR3 bases: TGTGCCAGTAGTATTCCCCTTCGGGGGGGATACCGTTCCTTCTATGGCTACACCTTC. This gives the protein CASSIPLRGGYRSFYGYTF. The rearrangement joins TRBV19 to TRBJ1-2; perhaps TRBD1 as D (5 bases). Deletions cut 3 bases from V and 4 bases from J, with 27 bases between. The CDR3 runs to 19 residues. Germline V gives CDR1 LNHDA, CDR2 SQIVND (reference sequence).

This chain connects TRBV6-1 to TRBJ1-5; D remains unclear. The CDR3 has 16 residues. Germline V gene lookup returns CDR1 MNHNS and CDR2 SASEGT. V lost 2 bases to trimming and J lost 3 bases, with 14 bases between them. CDR3 nucleotides: TGTGCCAGCAGTGAATACAGCCCGCTACCCAATCAGCCCCAGCATTTT. It is translated as CASSEYSPLPNQPQHF.

V is TRBV7-2 and J is TRBJ2-3; D might be TRBD1 (6 bases). The CDR3 contains 15 residues. The V gene lost 1 base and the J gene lost 3 bases, with 11 bases spanning the gap. Germline V lookup: CDR1 SGHTA, CDR2 FQGNSA. CDR3 residues: CASSLVGQWTDTQYF. The CDR3 nucleotides read TGTGCCAGCAGCTTAGTCGGACAGTGGACAGATACGCAGTATTTT.

The chain links TRBV10-1 to TRBJ2-1; no firm D call. CDR1 and CDR2 (germline): WNHNN, SYGVQD (reference sequence). Trimming shortened V by 4 bases and J by 9 bases, and 22 bases separated the two germline ends. The CDR3 sequence is 16 residues long. This CDR3 is CASSGAIGPSRSEQFF. CDR3 nucleotide sequence: TGCGCCAGCAGTGGTGCGATAGGTCCCAGCAGGAGTGAGCAGTTCTTC.

This clone was found once. The rearrangement links TRBV5-4 to TRBJ2-7; D gene uncertain. The CDR3 sequence is 14 residues long. CDR1 is SGHNT, CDR2 YYREEE, per germline (reference sequence). Trimming pared 1 base from V and 5 bases from J, leaving 13 bases between. The DNA of the CDR3 is TGTGCCAGCAGCTTGTACGCGCTACGCCACGAGCAGTACTTC. Translating it yields CASSLYALRHEQYF.

The chain recombines TRBV6-5 with TRBJ1-3, with D perhaps matching TRBD1 (5 bases). Trimming removed 6 bases at V and 4 bases at J, with 10 bases between. Germline V gene data show CDR1 as MNHEY and CDR2 as SVGAGI. The CDR3 covers 13 residues. The chain's CDR3 is CASRRGTGNTIYF. CDR3 nucleotides: TGTGCCAGCAGAAGGGGTACAGGAAACACCATATATTTT.

The V call is TRBV18, the J call TRBJ2-5; D may match TRBD1 or TRBD2 (6 bases each). Trimming removed 4 bases from V and 5 bases from J, with 11 bases in between. The CDR3 is 13 residues long. Germline V CDR1 and CDR2: KGHSH, LQKENI. The CDR3 coding sequence is TGTGCCAGCTCACGAAGGGGGAGGGAGACCCAGTACTTC. Its translation: CASSRRGRETQYF.

This clone has only a few counts. The CDR3 region has the DNA TGTGCCAGCAGCGCCGCCCAGGGGACGGCTGGAAACACCATATATTTT. This sequence encodes CASSAAQGTAGNTIYF. V gene TRBV4-2 combines with J gene TRBJ1-3; the D gene is possibly TRBD1 (6 bases). This CDR3 has 16 residues. The germline V gene encodes CDR1 LGHNA and CDR2 YNFKEQ. Trimming took 5 bases from V and 2 from J, leaving 16 bases between them.

The chain combines TRBV19 with TRBJ2-1; the D gene is possibly TRBD1 (6 bases). CDR1 is LNHDA and CDR2 is SQIVND in the germline V gene (reference sequence). The V end lost 7 bases, the J end lost 5 bases, and 24 bases lay between the germline ends. The length of the CDR3 is 17 residues. In nucleotides, the CDR3 is TGTGCCAGTAATCGCGACGGACAGCCCACTCCTCACAATGAGCAGTTCTTC. Translation gives CASNRDGQPTPHNEQFF.

The genes are TRBV2 and TRBJ2-7, with D perhaps matching TRBD1 (5 bases). Germline V gene data show CDR1 as SNHLY and CDR2 as FYNNEI. The ends were cut back, 7 bases at V and 4 bases at J, with 8 bases in the middle. CDR3 length equals 11 residues. The CDR3 is CASIQGYEQYF. The CDR3 nucleotides are TGTGCCAGCATCCAGGGATACGAGCAGTACTTC.

The chain couples TRBV7-2 to TRBJ1-1, with D hard to call. Per the germline V gene, CDR1 is SGHTA and CDR2 is FQGNSA. V was trimmed by 5 bases and J by 4 bases, leaving 17 bases between them. The CDR3 is made up of 15 amino acids. The CDR3 reads CASSPNGVLGTEAFF. In DNA form, the CDR3 reads TGTGCCAGCAGCCCCAATGGGGTCCTGGGCACTGAAGCTTTCTTT.

The chain employs TRBV7-9 and TRBJ1-1, with a weak D call TRBD1 (6 bases). Deletions cut 3 bases from V and 0 bases from J, with 17 bases between. Germline V gene data show CDR1 as SEHNR and CDR2 as FQNEAQ (reference sequence). This CDR3 spans 17 amino acids. CDR3 protein: CASSLGITGTMNTEAFF. The CDR3 DNA sequence: TGTGCCAGCAGCTTGGGTATCACAGGGACCATGAACACTGAAGCTTTCTTT.

With respect to this clone: Other DNA sequences in this sample translate to the same CDR3. The rearrangement links TRBV28 to TRBJ2-3, with D possibly matching TRBD1 (7 bases). The CDR3 loop spans 15 amino acids. CDR1 is MDHEN and CDR2 is SYDVKM in the germline V gene. Between the trimmed V and J ends, which lost 3 bases and 1 base, there was a span of 11 bases. As DNA, the CDR3 is TGTGCCAGCAGTTTGGTCAGGGGGGGCACAGATACGCAGTATTTT. Protein: CASSLVRGGTDTQYF.

The V call is TRBV27, the J call TRBJ2-1; 7 nucleotides agree with TRBD2. V shed 5 bases and J 4 bases; nucleotides not matched to a gene: 8. The length of the CDR3 is 15 residues. CDR1 MNHEY and CDR2 SMNVEV come from the germline V gene (reference sequence). The CDR3 here is CASSIGASGYNEQFF. The CDR3 DNA reads as TGTGCCAGCAGTATCGGGGCTAGCGGATACAATGAGCAGTTCTTC.

This chain's CDR3 is CAWTSRGKYYGYTF. The CDR3 DNA follows: TGTGCCTGGACCTCGAGGGGGAAATACTATGGCTACACCTTC. V usage is TRBV30 and J usage is TRBJ1-2; TRBD1 might be the D (6 bases). Germline V CDR1 and CDR2: GTSNPN, SVGIG (reference sequence). V shed 4 bases and J shed 3 bases, with 15 bases lying between them. The CDR3 extends over 14 amino acids.